In its sample, the clone carrying this T cell receptor (beta chain) was seen a few times. Its matching antigen is unknown. One end of the junction fails to match germline, which may point to a read error. This CDR3 region has 13 residues. The germline V gene has CDR1 SQVTM and CDR2 ANQGSEA. The data belong to a study of beta chain features in type 1 diabetes. Notes on the study in general: Cells with high TCR expression could be over-represented when cDNA is sequenced. Within each of all four CD4+ subsets, Type 1 diabetes patients had TCRB CDR3s that were moderately but significantly shorter. Insertions were fewer and deletions more numerous at VDJ junctions in type 1 diabetes patients. A greater similarity of naive, central memory and Treg TCRB repertoires was seen among patients than among healthy donors.

Expressed TCRB transcripts got sequenced, as all isolated RNA was reverse transcribed. The method was immunoSEQ multiplex PCR; TCRdb's version includes in-frame clones alone and lacks a portion of them. The table lists tens of thousands of clones, about 50% of them singletons. The chain joins TRBV29-1 to TRBJ2-1; 9 bases map to TRBD2. Sequencing used central memory CD4+ T cells from blood. The clonotype originates from a man aged 25 to 40 with type 1 diabetes. CDR3 DNA: TGCAGCTTTGAGCTAGCGGGATCCTATGAGCAGTTCTTC. Its protein is CSFELAGSYEQFF.